These 13 T cell receptor beta chains were sequenced from one sample in a study of blood T cell repertoires in COVID-19. Assay used: immunoSEQ multiplex PCR; TCRdb lists only in-frame clones, some missing. The table includes about 250,000 clones, 80% to 90% detected once. Sequencing was carried out using PBMCs or T cells enriched from blood (not recorded which). The receptor set was obtained from a woman in her 30s who had recovered from COVID-19.

This sequence joins TRBV5-6 and TRBJ1-1, with unresolved D. V was trimmed by 4 bases and J by 2 bases, leaving 12 bases between them. This CDR3 contains 14 residues. In germline, CDR1 is SGHDT, CDR2 YYEEEE. CDR3 protein: CASSQGDVNTEAFF. CDR3 coding DNA: TGTGCCAGCAGCCAAGGAGACGTAAACACTGAAGCTTTCTTT.

Only a few counts were recorded for this clone. V usage is TRBV11-3 and J usage is TRBJ1-1, with 7 bases identical to TRBD1. Germline V gives CDR1 SGHNT, CDR2 YENEEA. The CDR3 is 13 residues long. V lost 5 bases and J lost 4; bases outside the gene matches: 4. DNA of the CDR3: TGTGCCAGCAGCCAAGGGGGCCGCACTGAAGCTTTCTTT. Protein product: CASSQGGRTEAFF.

The rearrangement uses TRBV13 and TRBJ2-4; TRBD2 matches at 7 bases. CDR1 is PRHDT and CDR2 is FYEKMQ in the germline V gene (reference sequence). The CDR3 contains 16 residues. Germline trimming cut 8 bases from V and 0 bases from J; bases unmatched to any gene: 10. The CDR3 sequence is CASGPRGTLAKNIQYF. The CDR3 coding sequence is TGTGCCAGCGGGCCGCGGGGGACCCTAGCCAAAAACATTCAGTACTTC.

The chain links TRBV28 to TRBJ2-5; tentative D call: TRBD1 (7 bases). V lost 4 bases to trimming and J lost 5 bases, with 14 bases between them. Germline V lookup: CDR1 MDHEN, CDR2 SYDVKM. This CDR3 is built from 14 residues. For the CDR3, the DNA is TGTGCCAGCAGTTCCGGGACAGCGGGCGAGACCCAGTACTTC. Residues: CASSSGTAGETQYF.

V and J are TRBV4-1 and TRBJ1-6; D may be TRBD1 (5 bases). The CDR3 contains 18 residues. The germline CDR1 and CDR2 sequences are MGHRA and YSYEKL. The V and J ends lost 1 base and 0 bases respectively, with 13 bases between them. In nucleotides, the CDR3 is TGCGCCAGCAGCCAAGCTCTTCAGGGCTACTCCTATAATTCACCCCTCCACTTT. Its translation is CASSQALQGYSYNSPLHF.

The chain carries TRBV7-9 and TRBJ1-5; D remains unclear. The CDR3 runs to 14 residues. Germline-derived CDR1 and CDR2 are SEHNR and FQNEAQ (reference sequence). With 5 bases removed from V and 0 bases from J, the gap between germline ends came to 8 bases. The CDR3 loop is CASSLDYSNQPQHF. The CDR3 DNA reads TGTGCCAGCAGCCTTGACTATAGCAATCAGCCCCAGCATTTT.

This clone was seen only once. The rearrangement joins TRBV12-2 to TRBJ1-1; the table assigns TRBD1, which was not confirmed against the DNA. TRBV12-2 is noted as a pseudogene. The CDR3 runs 17 residues. CDR3 DNA sequence: TGTGCAAGTCGCTTAGCGTTAAAGGGACAGGGTAACACTGAAGCTTTCTTT. It encodes CASRLALKGQGNTEAFF.

This rearrangement joins TRBV4-1 to TRBJ2-1, with TRBD2 identical over 10 bases. This CDR3 region has 15 residues. Germline trimming cut 4 bases from V and 6 bases from J; bases unmatched to any gene: 6. Germline CDR1 is MGHRA and CDR2 is YSYEKL. CDR3 sequence reads: CASSLGLAVLNEQFF. The CDR3 DNA sequence: TGCGCCAGCAGCCTCGGACTAGCGGTGCTCAATGAGCAGTTCTTC.

The J gene is TRBJ1-1, the V gene TRBV6-5, with TRBD1 matching over 10 bases. V gave up 5 bases and J gave up 10 bases; unmatched junction bases: 4. CDR1 is MNHEY, CDR2 SVGAGI, per germline. CDR3 size: 12 residues. The CDR3 reads CASSQTGGRAFF. CDR3 nucleotides: TGTGCCAGCAGTCAGACAGGGGGCAGAGCTTTCTTT.

J is TRBJ1-4 and V is TRBV4-1; D gene uncertain. Looked up from germline, CDR1 is MGHRA and CDR2 is YSYEKL. The CDR3 runs to 14 residues. V was clipped by 3 bases and J by 4 bases, with 9 bases between them. CDR3 sequence (DNA): TGCGCCAGCAGCCAGCGGGGTGGTAATGAAAAACTGTTTTTT. As protein: CASSQRGGNEKLFF.

In this sample, this clone turned up a few times. J is TRBJ2-1 and V is TRBV6-4; weak D call: TRBD1 (6 bases). Trimming cost V 0 bases and J 5 bases, with 8 bases left between them. Per the germline V gene, CDR1 is MRHNA and CDR2 is SNTAGT. The CDR3 loop spans 14 amino acids. The CDR3 nucleotides are TGTGCCAGCAGTGACTCGGACAGCCACAATGAGCAGTTCTTC. Its protein product is CASSDSDSHNEQFF.

CDR3 DNA: TGTGCCAGCAGTGGCGCGGGTGTAGATACGCAGTATTTT. Amino acid sequence: CASSGAGVDTQYF. The chain uses TRBV12-3 or TRBV12-4 and TRBJ2-3; a possible D gene is TRBD2 (5 bases). This CDR3 region has 13 residues. V was clipped by 5 bases and J by 5 bases, with 11 bases between them.

The chain joins TRBV12-3 or TRBV12-4 to TRBJ1-2, with 9 bases matching TRBD1. V lost 6 bases and J lost 8; bases outside the gene matches: 7. CDR3 length equals 13 residues. CDR3 sequence reads: CASRGTGSRGYTF. In DNA, the CDR3 is TGTGCCAGCAGGGGGACAGGGTCGAGGGGCTACACCTTC.